This T cell receptor beta chain was retrieved from a study of T cells in Graves' hyperthyroidism and ophthalmopathy. For the study at large: Peripheral blood collection took place at initial diagnosis, before any treatment.

The study's findings and limits: A 13 V-J signature model discriminated ophthalmopathy versus stable hyperthyroidism.

V was trimmed by 6 bases and J by 2 bases, leaving 8 bases between them. Looked up from germline, CDR1 is SNHLY and CDR2 is FYNNEI. This CDR3 contains 13 residues. TCR beta CDR3 region amplification was performed from RNA transcripts. With the HTBI primer set, the TCR CDR3 went through a first round of RT-PCR. TCRdb re-analysed the multiplex PCR reads in MiXCR, keeping a single row per CDR3 protein. This sample has approximately 400,000 distinct CDR3 sequences, with more than 12% found just once. Subjects aged 18 to 65 presented with newly diagnosed hyperthyroidism of less than 2 months' duration. With regard to this clonotype: What it recognizes is unknown.

This sequence originates from a woman in her 30s with Graves' hyperthyroidism. This sequence joins TRBV2 and TRBJ1-3; D perhaps matches TRBD1 (5 bases). The sequenced material came from blood. This CDR3 is CASRRDAGNTIYF. In nucleotides, the CDR3 is TGTGCCAGCAGGAGGGACGCTGGAAACACCATATATTTT.